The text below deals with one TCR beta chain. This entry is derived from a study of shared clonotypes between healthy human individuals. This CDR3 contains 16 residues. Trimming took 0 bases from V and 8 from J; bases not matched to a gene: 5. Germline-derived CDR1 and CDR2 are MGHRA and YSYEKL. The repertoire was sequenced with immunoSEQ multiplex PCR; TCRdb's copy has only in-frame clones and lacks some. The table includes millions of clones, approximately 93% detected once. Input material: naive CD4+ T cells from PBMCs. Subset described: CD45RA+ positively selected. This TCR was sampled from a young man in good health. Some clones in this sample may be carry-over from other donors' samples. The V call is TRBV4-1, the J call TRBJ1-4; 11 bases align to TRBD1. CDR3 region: CASSQDGTGGLEKLFF. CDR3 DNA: TGCGCCAGCAGCCAAGATGGGACAGGGGGTTTGGAAAAACTGTTTTTT.